The subject of this entry is one T cell receptor beta chain. This record comes from a study of blood T cell repertoires in COVID-19. Unmatched junction bases numbered 4, after V lost 4 bases and J lost 6 bases. This CDR3 region has 14 residues. Per germline, CDR1 SNHLY and CDR2 FYNNEI. Libraries were prepared by immunoSEQ multiplex PCR; TCRdb keeps only in-frame clonotypes and omits some of them. This repertoire shows about 200,000 clones, approximately 80% found once; its top ten account for about 10%. The receptor's source is a man aged 40-49 years who had recovered from COVID-19. Sequenced material: PBMCs or T cells enriched from blood (not recorded which). The gene calls are TRBV2 and TRBJ1-4; 8 bases line up with TRBD1. CDR3 protein: CASSGNRGDEKLFF. CDR3 nucleotide sequence: TGTGCCAGCAGTGGAAACAGGGGGGATGAAAAACTGTTTTTT.